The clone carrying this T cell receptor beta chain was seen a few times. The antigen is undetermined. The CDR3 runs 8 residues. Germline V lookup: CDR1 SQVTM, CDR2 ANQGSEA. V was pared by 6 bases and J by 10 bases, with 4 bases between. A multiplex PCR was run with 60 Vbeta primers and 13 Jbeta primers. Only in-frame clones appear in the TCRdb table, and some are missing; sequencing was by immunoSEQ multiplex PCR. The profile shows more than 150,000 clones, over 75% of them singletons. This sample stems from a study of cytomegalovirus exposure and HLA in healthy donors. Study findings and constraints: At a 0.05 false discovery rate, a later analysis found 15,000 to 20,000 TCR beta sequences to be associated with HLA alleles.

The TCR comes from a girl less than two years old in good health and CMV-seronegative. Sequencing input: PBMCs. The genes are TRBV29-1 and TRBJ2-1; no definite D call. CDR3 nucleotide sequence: TGCAGCGTCGGGGAGCAGTTCTTC. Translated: CSVGEQFF.